The 5 T cell receptor beta chains presented below share a single source sample, sequenced in a study of graft-versus-host responses after intestinal transplantation (dated by TCRdb to the early 2020s). Receptor amplification or capture employed the immunoSEQ multiplex PCR assay. The table was pulled from immuneACCESS by TCRdb, which kept in-frame rearrangements only. Such tables lose some clones; where checked, under half of the loss comes from unresolved V genes, and the rest has no known cause. A total of roughly 30,000 clones appear in this sample, around 83% of them only once. Together, the top ten hold around 20% of the sample. Their specific antigens are unknown. The sample's time point label, in plain terms: cells obtained before transplantation from donor or recipient. The sample was unstimulated CD8+ T cells sorted from spleen or lymph node cells, taken before intestinal transplant. These receptors originate from a human donor who received an intestinal transplant.

There are many counts of this clone. This chain links TRBV19 with TRBJ2-7; 9 bases align to TRBD1. The germline V gene has CDR1 LNHDA and CDR2 SQIVND (reference sequence). The length of the CDR3 is 13 residues. After removal of 5 bases from V and 4 bases from J, the junction contained 3 bases not matched to a gene. Here the CDR3 reads CASSAGQGYEQYF. The CDR3 coding sequence is TGTGCCAGTAGTGCGGGACAGGGTTACGAGCAGTACTTC.

This chain uses TRBV29-1 with TRBJ2-5; D is undetermined. This CDR3 has 12 residues. The V and J ends lost 7 bases and 1 base respectively, with 10 bases between them. Germline CDR1 is SQVTM and CDR2 is ANQGSEA. CDR3 region: CSAWALQETQYF. The CDR3 region has the DNA TGCAGCGCCTGGGCCCTCCAAGAGACCCAGTACTTC. Complete variable domain (other parts from reference TRBV29-1 and TRBJ2-5): SAVISQKPSRDICQRGTSLTIQCQVDSQVTMMFWYRQQPGQSLTLIATANQGSEATYESGFVIDKFPISRPNLTFSTLTVSNMSPEDSSIYLCSAWALQETQYFGPGTRLLVL.

The V call is TRBV28, the J call TRBJ2-7; D perhaps matches TRBD1 (5 bases). The V end was cut by 2 bases, the J end by 7 bases, with 21 bases between. Germline V gene sequence: CDR1 MDHEN, CDR2 SYDVKM. The length of the CDR3 is 16 residues. CDR3 nucleotide sequence: TGTGCCAGCAGTTTAGGACCGGGCAGGGTCGTGAGGGAGCAGTACTTC. Translating it yields CASSLGPGRVVREQYF.

The chain recombines TRBV5-1 with TRBJ1-6; no clear D. V was clipped by 1 base and J by 5 bases, with 10 bases between them. From germline, CDR1 is SGHRS and CDR2 YFSETQ. CDR3 size: 15 residues. Written as DNA, the CDR3 is TGCGCCAGCAGCTTGTACGGACTGAATAATTCACCCCTCCACTTT. Translating it yields CASSLYGLNNSPLHF.

The chain carries TRBV27 and TRBJ2-1; 11 bases map to TRBD2. The CDR3 runs to 15 residues. From germline, CDR1 is MNHEY and CDR2 SMNVEV (reference sequence). V lost 7 bases and J lost 6; bases outside the gene matches: 8. The CDR3 loop reads CASNPLAGVGNEQFF. The CDR3 DNA follows: TGTGCCAGCAACCCACTAGCGGGGGTTGGCAATGAGCAGTTCTTC.